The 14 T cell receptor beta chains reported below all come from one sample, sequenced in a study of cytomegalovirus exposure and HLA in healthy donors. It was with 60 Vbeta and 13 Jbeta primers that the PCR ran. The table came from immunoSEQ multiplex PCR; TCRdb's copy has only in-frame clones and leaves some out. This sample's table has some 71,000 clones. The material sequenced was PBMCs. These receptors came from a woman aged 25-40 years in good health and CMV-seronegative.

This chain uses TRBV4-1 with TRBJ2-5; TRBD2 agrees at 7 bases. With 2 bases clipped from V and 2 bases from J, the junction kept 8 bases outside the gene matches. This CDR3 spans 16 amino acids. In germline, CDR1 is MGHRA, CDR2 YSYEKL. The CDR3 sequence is CASSQNPGREQETQYF. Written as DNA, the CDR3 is TGCGCCAGCAGCCAAAATCCGGGGCGGGAGCAAGAGACCCAGTACTTC.

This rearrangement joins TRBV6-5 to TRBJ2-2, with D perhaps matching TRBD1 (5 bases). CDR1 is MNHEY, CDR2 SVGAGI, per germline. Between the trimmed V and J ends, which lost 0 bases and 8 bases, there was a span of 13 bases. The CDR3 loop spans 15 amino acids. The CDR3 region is CASSYSDTVSGELFF. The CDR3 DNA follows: TGTGCCAGCAGTTACTCGGACACAGTTTCAGGGGAGCTGTTTTTT.

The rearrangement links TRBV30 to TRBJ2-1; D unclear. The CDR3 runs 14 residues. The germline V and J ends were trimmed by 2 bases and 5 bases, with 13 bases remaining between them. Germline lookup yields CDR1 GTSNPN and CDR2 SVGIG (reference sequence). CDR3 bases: TGTGCCTGGAGTACGGGTATGCCCGACAATGAGCAGTTCTTC. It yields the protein CAWSTGMPDNEQFF.

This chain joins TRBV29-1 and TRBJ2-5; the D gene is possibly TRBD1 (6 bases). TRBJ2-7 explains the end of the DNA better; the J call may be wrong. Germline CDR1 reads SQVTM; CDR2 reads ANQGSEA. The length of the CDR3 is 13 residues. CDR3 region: CSVERIQGDEQYF. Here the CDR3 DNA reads TGCAGCGTTGAAAGGATACAGGGCGACGAGCAGTACTTC.

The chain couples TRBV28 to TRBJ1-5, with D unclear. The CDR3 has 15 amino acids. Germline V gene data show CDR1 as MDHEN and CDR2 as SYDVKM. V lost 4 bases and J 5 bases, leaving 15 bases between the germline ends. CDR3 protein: CASSSSGKGYQPQHF. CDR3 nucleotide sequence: TGTGCCAGCAGTTCCTCCGGGAAAGGGTATCAGCCCCAGCATTTT.

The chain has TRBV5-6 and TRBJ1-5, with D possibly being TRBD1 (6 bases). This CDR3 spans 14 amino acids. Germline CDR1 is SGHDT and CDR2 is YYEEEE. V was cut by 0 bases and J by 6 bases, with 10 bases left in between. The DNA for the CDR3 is TGTGCCAGCAGCTTGGGACAGGTCTTTCAGCCCCAGCATTTT. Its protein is CASSLGQVFQPQHF.

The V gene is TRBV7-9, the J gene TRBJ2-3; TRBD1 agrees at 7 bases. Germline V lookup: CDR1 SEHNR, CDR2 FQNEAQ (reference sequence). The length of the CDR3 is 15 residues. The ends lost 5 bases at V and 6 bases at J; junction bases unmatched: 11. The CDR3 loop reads CASSVPGQSRDTQYF. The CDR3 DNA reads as TGTGCCAGCAGCGTACCGGGACAGTCCAGGGATACGCAGTATTTT.

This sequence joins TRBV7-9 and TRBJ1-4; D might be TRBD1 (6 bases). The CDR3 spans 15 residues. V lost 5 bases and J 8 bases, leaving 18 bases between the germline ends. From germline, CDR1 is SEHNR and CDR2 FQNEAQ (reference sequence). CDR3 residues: CASSTRTADAEKLFF. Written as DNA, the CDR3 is TGTGCCAGCAGCACCCGGACAGCCGATGCGGAAAAACTGTTTTTT.

The CDR3 bases are TGTGCCTGGAGGCTAGCGGGCACCGCCTACGAGCAGTACTTC. Amino acid sequence: CAWRLAGTAYEQYF. The rearrangement uses TRBV30 and TRBJ2-7; 8 nucleotides match TRBD2. The CDR3 consists of 14 residues. V lost 3 bases, J lost 2 bases, and 6 bases stayed unmatched. Germline V gives CDR1 GTSNPN, CDR2 SVGIG (reference sequence).

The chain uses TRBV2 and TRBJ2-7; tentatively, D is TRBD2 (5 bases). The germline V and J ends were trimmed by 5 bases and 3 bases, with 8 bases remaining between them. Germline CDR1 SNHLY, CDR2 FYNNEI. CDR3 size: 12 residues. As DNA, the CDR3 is TGTGCCAGCAGTATTAGCGACTACGAGCAGTACTTC. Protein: CASSISDYEQYF.

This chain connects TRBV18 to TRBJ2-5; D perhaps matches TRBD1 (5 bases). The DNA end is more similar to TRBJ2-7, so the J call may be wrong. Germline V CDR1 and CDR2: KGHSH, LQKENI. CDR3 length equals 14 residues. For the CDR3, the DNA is TGTGCCAGCTCACCACAGGGGCAAAGCTACGAGCAGTACTTC. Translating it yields CASSPQGQSYEQYF.

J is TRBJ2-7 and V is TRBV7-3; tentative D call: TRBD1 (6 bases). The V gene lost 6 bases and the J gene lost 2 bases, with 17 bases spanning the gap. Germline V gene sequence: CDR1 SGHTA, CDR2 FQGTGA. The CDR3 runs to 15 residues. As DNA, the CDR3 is TGTGCCAGCAGTAGAGCGCCGGGACAAACCTACGAGCAGTACTTC. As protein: CASSRAPGQTYEQYF.

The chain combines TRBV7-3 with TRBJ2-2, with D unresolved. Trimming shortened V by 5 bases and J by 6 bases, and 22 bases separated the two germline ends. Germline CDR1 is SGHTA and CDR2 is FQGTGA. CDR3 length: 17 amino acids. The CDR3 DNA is TGTGCCAGCAGCCACACCCGAGGTGATGTCTTAGCCGGGGAGCTGTTTTTT. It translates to CASSHTRGDVLAGELFF.

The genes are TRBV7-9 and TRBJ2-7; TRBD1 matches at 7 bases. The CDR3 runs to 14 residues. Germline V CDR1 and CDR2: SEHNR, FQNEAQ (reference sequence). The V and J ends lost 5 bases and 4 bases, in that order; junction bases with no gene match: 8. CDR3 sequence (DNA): TGTGCCAGCAGCCCACGACAGGGACCTTACGAGCAGTACTTC. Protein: CASSPRQGPYEQYF.